This T cell receptor (beta chain) came from a study of CD8 T cells in Susac syndrome. This clonotype came up once. V lost 2 bases to trimming and J lost 1 base, with 8 bases between them. The CDR3 consists of 14 residues. Germline assignment: CDR1 MNHNS and CDR2 SASEGT. Sequencing of TCR beta covered CD8+ and CD4+ T cells obtained from blood. Patients with Susac syndrome fulfilled recently defined diagnostic criteria for definite or probable disease. Random hexamers served to reverse transcribe roughly 0.45 to 1 ug RNA. Via MiXCR, TCRdb re-called the immunoSEQ multiplex PCR reads, giving one row per CDR3 protein. The table has about 100,000 distinct CDR3 sequences, roughly 96% seen once; the top ten hold roughly 0.29%.

This TCR was recovered from a human donor with Susac syndrome. The V call is TRBV6-1, the J call TRBJ1-1; D is undetermined. What was sequenced was CD8+ T cells from PBMCs. CDR3: CASSEYGENTEAFF. The CDR3 region has the DNA TGTGCCAGCAGTGAATACGGGGAGAACACTGAAGCTTTCTTT.